This TCR beta chain was recovered during a study of cytomegalovirus exposure and HLA in healthy donors. As for the study in general: The approximately 110 validation repertoires, a later analysis reported, used the same platform as the roughly 730 repertoires from the first cohort.

The germline CDR1 and CDR2 sequences are MNHEY and SMNVEV (reference sequence). The junction had 8 bases not matched to a gene; V was cut back by 5 bases and J by 5 bases. This CDR3 contains 14 residues. Study-level findings and limits: Researchers catalogued approximately 170 TCR beta chains as cytomegalovirus-associated. Most TCR sequences proved rare, with some public TCRs found in many donors. TCR clusters originating in the first cohort tended to co-occur in the roughly 120 validation repertoires, according to a later analysis.

With regard to this clone: What it binds is not known.

Some clones are missing from TCRdb's copy, which holds only in-frame ones; the method was immunoSEQ multiplex PCR. The repertoire has 90,000 to 150,000 clones, around 88% of them found once; the top ten carry 1.5% to 2%. V is TRBV27 and J is TRBJ2-7; 8 bases agree with TRBD2. The sequence was obtained from a man aged 18 to 30 in good health and CMV-seronegative. Sequenced material: PBMCs. This CDR3 is CASSIPGLVHEQYF. For the CDR3, the DNA is TGTGCCAGCAGTATACCGGGACTAGTCCACGAGCAGTACTTC.